The entry that follows covers one T cell receptor (beta chain) sequence. No antigen is known for it. This sample was taken from a study of OX40 agonist ivuxolimab in advanced cancers. The wider study: The dose-escalation cohort was roughly 84% male, with a mean age of 60 years, ranging roughly 23 to 79.

Broader study findings: Those patients achieving a partial response at 0.1-3.0 mg/kg showed among the lowest clonal expansion. Expanded peripheral T cell antigen specificity was not determined.

Using immunoSEQ multiplex PCR, the repertoire was profiled, and TCRdb retains in-frame clones only, with some absent. Of 40,000 or so clones listed, around 90% are singletons. Germline CDR1 and CDR2: SGHTA and FQGNSA. The V end lost 0 bases, the J end lost 2 bases, and 9 bases lay between the germline ends. The CDR3 covers 15 residues. This TCR derives from an adult with an advanced solid tumor such as melanoma, head and neck, liver or kidney cancer. The chain couples TRBV7-2 to TRBJ2-3, with a tentative D call TRBD1 (6 bases). Source: CD4+ or CD8+ T cells sorted from blood, taken in a trial of the OX40 agonist ivuxolimab. CDR3 sequence (DNA): TGTGCCAGCAGCTTAGCGGACAGTTCCACAGATACGCAGTATTTT. Translating it yields CASSLADSSTDTQYF.